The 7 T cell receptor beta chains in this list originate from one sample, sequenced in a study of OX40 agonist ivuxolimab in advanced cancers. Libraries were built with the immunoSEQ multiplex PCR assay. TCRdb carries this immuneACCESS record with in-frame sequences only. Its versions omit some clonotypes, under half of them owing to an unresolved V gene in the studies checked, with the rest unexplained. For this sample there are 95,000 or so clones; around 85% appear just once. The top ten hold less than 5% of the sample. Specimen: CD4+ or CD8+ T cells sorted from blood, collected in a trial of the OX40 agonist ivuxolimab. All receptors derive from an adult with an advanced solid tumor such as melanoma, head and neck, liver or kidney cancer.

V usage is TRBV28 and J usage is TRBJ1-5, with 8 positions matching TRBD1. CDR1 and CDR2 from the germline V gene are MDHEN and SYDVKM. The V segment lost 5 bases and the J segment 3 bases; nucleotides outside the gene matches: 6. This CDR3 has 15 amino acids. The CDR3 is CASSRTGLSNQPQHF. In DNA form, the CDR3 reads TGTGCCAGCAGTAGGACAGGGCTATCCAATCAGCCCCAGCATTTT.

The CDR3, as DNA: TGTGCCAGCAGCCCCAGCTATGGGCCGGGAGGTACAGATACGCAGTATTTT. It translates to CASSPSYGPGGTDTQYF. The chain links TRBV4-2 to TRBJ2-3; 7 nucleotides line up with TRBD2. V shed 4 bases and J 3 bases; nucleotides not matched to a gene: 13. The CDR3 sequence is 17 residues long. Germline CDR1 is LGHNA and CDR2 is YNFKEQ.

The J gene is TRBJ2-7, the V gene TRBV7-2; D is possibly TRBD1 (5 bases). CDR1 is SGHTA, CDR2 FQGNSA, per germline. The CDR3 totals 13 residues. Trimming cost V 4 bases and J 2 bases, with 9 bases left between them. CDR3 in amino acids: CASSYARAYEQYF. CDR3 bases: TGTGCCAGCAGCTACGCCAGGGCCTACGAGCAGTACTTC.

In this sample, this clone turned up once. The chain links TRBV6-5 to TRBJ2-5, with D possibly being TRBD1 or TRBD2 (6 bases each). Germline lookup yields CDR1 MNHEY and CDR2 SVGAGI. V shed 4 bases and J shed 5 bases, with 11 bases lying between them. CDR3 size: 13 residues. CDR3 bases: TGTGCCAGCAGTTCAACAGGGAGGGAGACCCAGTACTTC. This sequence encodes CASSSTGRETQYF.

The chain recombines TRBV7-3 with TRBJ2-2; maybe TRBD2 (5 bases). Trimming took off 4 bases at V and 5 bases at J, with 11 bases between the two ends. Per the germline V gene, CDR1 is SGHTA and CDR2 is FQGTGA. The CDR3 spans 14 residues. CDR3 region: CASSSGLETGELFF. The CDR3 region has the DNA TGTGCCAGCAGCTCTGGACTGGAAACCGGGGAGCTGTTTTTT.

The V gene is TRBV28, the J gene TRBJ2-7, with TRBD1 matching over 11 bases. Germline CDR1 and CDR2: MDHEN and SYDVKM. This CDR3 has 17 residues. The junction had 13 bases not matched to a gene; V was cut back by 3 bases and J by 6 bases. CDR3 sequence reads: CASSFNLLGTGGIEQYF. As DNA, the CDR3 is TGTGCCAGCAGTTTTAATCTCTTGGGGACAGGGGGGATCGAGCAGTACTTC.

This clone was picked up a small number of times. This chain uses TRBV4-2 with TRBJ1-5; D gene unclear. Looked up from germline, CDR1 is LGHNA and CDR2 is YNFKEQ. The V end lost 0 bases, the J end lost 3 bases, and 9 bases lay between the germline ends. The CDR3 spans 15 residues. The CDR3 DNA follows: TGTGCCAGCAGCCAAGATTCCCACGACAATCAGCCCCAGCATTTT. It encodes CASSQDSHDNQPQHF.